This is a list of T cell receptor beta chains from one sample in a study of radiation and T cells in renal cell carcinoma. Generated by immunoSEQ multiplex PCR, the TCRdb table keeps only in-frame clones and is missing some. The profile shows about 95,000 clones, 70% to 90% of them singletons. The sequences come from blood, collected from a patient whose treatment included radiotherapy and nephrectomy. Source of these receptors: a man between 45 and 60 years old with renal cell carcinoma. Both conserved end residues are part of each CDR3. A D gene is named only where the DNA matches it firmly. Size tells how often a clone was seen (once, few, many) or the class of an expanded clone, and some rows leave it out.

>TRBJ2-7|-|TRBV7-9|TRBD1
TGTGCCAGCAGCCGGACAGGGATCCCCTACGAGCAGTACTTC
CASSRTGIPYEQYF
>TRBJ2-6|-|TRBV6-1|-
TGTGCCAGCAGTGAACCGGAGAACACTGGGGCCAACGTCCTGACTTTC
CASSEPENTGANVLTF
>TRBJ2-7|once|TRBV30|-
TGTGCCTGGAGTTCCGGGCCAGGGGTATACTTC
CAWSSGPGVYF
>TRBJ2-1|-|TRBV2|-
TGTGCCAGCAGTGAAAAATTCCAACGGGACTTACCGTACAATGAGCAGTTCTTC
CASSEKFQRDLPYNEQFF
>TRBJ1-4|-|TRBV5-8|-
TGTGCCAGCAGCATGGGACGCCAAAGGGGTGAAAAACTGTTTTTT
CASSMGRQRGEKLFF
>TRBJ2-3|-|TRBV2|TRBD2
TGTGCCAGCATCGTTGGGGGGGATCCCAGCACAGATACGCAGTATTTT
CASIVGGDPSTDTQYF
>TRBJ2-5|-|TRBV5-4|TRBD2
TGTGCCAGCAGCCCTAGCGGGGGGGCCATGGGCGGAGGGACCCAGTACTTC
CASSPSGGAMGGGTQYF
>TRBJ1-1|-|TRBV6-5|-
TGTGCCAGCAGTCTCGGGACTGAAGCTTTCTTT
CASSLGTEAFF
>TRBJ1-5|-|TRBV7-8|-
TGTGCCAGCAGCTTAGAGACAGCTAGCAATCAGCCCCAGCATTTT
CASSLETASNQPQHF
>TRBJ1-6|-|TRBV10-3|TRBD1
TGTGCCATCAGATCAACAGGGGAGGGTTCACCCCTCCACTTT
CAIRSTGEGSPLHF
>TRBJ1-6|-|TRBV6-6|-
TGTGCCAGCAGGGACGTAGGTCAGGGCCTTGTTTCACCCCTCCACTTT
CASRDVGQGLVSPLHF
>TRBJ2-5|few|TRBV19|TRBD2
TGTGCCAGTAGTATCTGGCTAGCGGGAGAAGAGACCCAGTACTTC
CASSIWLAGEETQYF
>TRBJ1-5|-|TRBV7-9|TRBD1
TGTGCCAGCAGCAGAGGACAGGTTGGTCGCAATCAGCCCCAGCATTTT
CASSRGQVGRNQPQHF
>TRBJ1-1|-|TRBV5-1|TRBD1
TGCGCCAGCAGCTTGAACCCCACAGGGGGCGGGGTGGGCACTGAAGCTTTCTTT
CASSLNPTGGGVGTEAFF
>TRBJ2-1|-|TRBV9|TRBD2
TGTGCCAGCAGCCCGCCGGGACTAGCGGGGGGGGAGCAGTTCTTC
CASSPPGLAGGEQFF
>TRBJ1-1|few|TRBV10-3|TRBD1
TGTGCCATCAGGACAGGGGTGGGCACTGAAGCTTTCTTT
CAIRTGVGTEAFF
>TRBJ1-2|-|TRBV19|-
TGTGCCAGTAGTAAGGGGACCGGGACCTCAGAGGGCTACACCTTC
CASSKGTGTSEGYTF
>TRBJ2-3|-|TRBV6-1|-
TGTGTGGTTGGGGGGTGGGGCCCAGATACGCAGTATTTT
CVVGGWGPDTQYF
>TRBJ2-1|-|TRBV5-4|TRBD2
TGTGCCAGCAGCTTGGCCGGGACTAGCGGGAGGTACAATGAGCAGTTCTTC
CASSLAGTSGRYNEQFF
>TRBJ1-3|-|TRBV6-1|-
TGTGCCAGCAGTGAAAGGGCGAGGGACACCATATATTTT
CASSERARDTIYF
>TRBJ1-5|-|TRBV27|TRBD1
TGTGCCAGCAGGCCCGCAGGGGGCTATCAGCCCCAGCATTTT
CASRPAGGYQPQHF
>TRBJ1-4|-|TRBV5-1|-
TGCGCCAGCAGCTTGGGACAATTATCCTCAACTAATGAAAAACTGTTTTTT
CASSLGQLSSTNEKLFF
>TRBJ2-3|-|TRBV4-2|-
TGTGCCAGCAGCCGGGGGCAGGGACTCACAGATACGCAGTATTTT
CASSRGQGLTDTQYF
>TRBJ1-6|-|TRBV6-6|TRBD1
TGTGCCAGCAGTTCATCAAGACAGGGGAATTCACCCCTCCACTTT
CASSSSRQGNSPLHF
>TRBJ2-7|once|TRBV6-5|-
TGTGCCAGCAGTAACCGGGGCCAGAAGTACTTC
CASSNRGQKYF
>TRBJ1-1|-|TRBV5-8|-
TGTGCCAGCAGCTTAAACAGGGCAACTGAAGCTTTCTTT
CASSLNRATEAFF
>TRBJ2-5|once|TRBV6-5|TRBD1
TGTGCCAGCAGCCTCACAGGGGTGGAGACCCAGTACTTC
CASSLTGVETQYF
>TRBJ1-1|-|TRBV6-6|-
TGTGCCAGCAGTCCCTCGGCCAGTAGGCACCCTGAAGCTTTCTTT
CASSPSASRHPEAFF
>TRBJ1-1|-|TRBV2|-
TGTGCCAGCAACACAGAGAAGCTGGCTGAAGCTTTCTTT
CASNTEKLAEAFF
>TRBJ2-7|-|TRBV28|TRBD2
TGTGCCAGCAGTAAGGGACTAGCGGACCTCTCCTACGAGCAGTACTTC
CASSKGLADLSYEQYF
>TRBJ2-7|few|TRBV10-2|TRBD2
TGCGCCAGCAGTATGACTAGCGACTCCTACGAGCAGTACTTC
CASSMTSDSYEQYF
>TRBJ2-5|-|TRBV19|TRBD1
TGTGCCAGTAGGGCCCGGGACAGTCAAGAGACCCAGTACTTC
CASRARDSQETQYF
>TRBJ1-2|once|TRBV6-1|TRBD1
TGTGCCAGCAGGCAAGGGACAGGGACGGCGACGGGCTACACCTTC
CASRQGTGTATGYTF
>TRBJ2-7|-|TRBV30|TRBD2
TGTGCCTGGAGCCATGGACTAGCGGGGAATTACGAGCAGTACTTC
CAWSHGLAGNYEQYF
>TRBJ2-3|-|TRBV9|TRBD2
TGTGCCAGCAGCCCCGCCGGGACTAGCGGGGGGGCTGGAGATACGCAGTATTTT
CASSPAGTSGGAGDTQYF